Each of the 30 T cell receptor beta chains below was sequenced from the same sample in a study of blood T cell repertoires in COVID-19. Profiling relied on immunoSEQ multiplex PCR, and the TCRdb table lists in-frame clones only, not all of them. The sample has about 270,000 clones; less than 90% are singletons. Material for sequencing was peripheral blood. The receptors originated from a man between 60 and 75 years old who had recovered from COVID-19.

V usage is TRBV24-1 and J usage is TRBJ1-1; a possible D gene is TRBD1 (6 bases). Germline CDR1 and CDR2: KGHDR and SFDVKD. V was cut by 10 bases and J by 6 bases, with 14 bases left in between. The length of the CDR3 is 12 residues. The CDR3 here is CATAGVGAEAFF. The CDR3 region has the DNA TGTGCCACAGCAGGGGTGGGCGCTGAAGCTTTCTTT.

The chain employs TRBV11-2 and TRBJ1-5, with 7 bases matching TRBD1. V shed 1 base and J 5 bases; nucleotides not matched to a gene: 8. This CDR3 comprises 16 residues. The germline gives CDR1 SGHAT, CDR2 FQNNGV. The CDR3 DNA sequence: TGTGCCAGCAGCTTAGGGGCGCGGGACAGAGATCAGCCCCAGCATTTT. It translates to CASSLGARDRDQPQHF.

This clone was detected only once. The chain uses TRBV30 and TRBJ1-5; D unclear. This CDR3 has 17 amino acids. V lost 1 base and J lost 3, with 19 bases in between. Germline assignment: CDR1 GTSNPN and CDR2 SVGIG (reference sequence). CDR3 residues: CAWSGDRTEMVNQPQHF. CDR3 DNA sequence: TGTGCCTGGAGTGGAGACCGTACAGAGATGGTCAATCAGCCCCAGCATTTT.

V usage is TRBV5-1 and J usage is TRBJ1-5, with TRBD1 matching over 9 bases. CDR1 is SGHRS, CDR2 YFSETQ, per germline. The CDR3 sequence is 15 residues long. J lost 3 bases, V lost 3 bases, and 4 bases had no gene match. In DNA, the CDR3 is TGCGCCAGCAGCTGGGGGACAGGGAACAATCAGCCCCAGCATTTT. Amino acids: CASSWGTGNNQPQHF.

This chain uses TRBV6-5 with TRBJ2-3, with 8 nucleotides matching TRBD2. CDR3 size: 13 residues. The junction had 6 bases not matched to a gene; V was cut back by 8 bases and J by 5 bases. CDR1 MNHEY and CDR2 SVGAGI come from the germline V gene. CDR3: CASHRGGEDTQYF. The CDR3 DNA follows: TGTGCCAGCCACCGGGGGGGCGAAGATACGCAGTATTTT.

CDR3 loop: CAWSSANRRNGYTF. As DNA, the CDR3 is TGTGCCTGGAGCTCCGCGAATAGGAGAAATGGCTACACCTTC. The V and J genes are TRBV30 and TRBJ1-2, with D unclear. This CDR3 contains 14 residues. Germline assignment: CDR1 GTSNPN and CDR2 SVGIG (reference sequence). V lost 3 bases and J lost 6, with 17 bases in between.

V gene TRBV14 combines with J gene TRBJ1-4; tentatively, D is TRBD1 (6 bases). V was clipped by 1 base and J by 10 bases, with 16 bases between them. This CDR3 has 15 amino acids. CDR1 is SGHDN, CDR2 FVKESK, per germline. The CDR3 loop is CASSQVRALGGKLFF. In DNA, the CDR3 is TGTGCCAGCAGCCAAGTTCGGGCTCTAGGGGGAAAACTGTTTTTT.

This rearrangement joins TRBV5-1 to TRBJ2-7; 7 bases match TRBD1. CDR1 is SGHRS, CDR2 YFSETQ, per germline. V was clipped by 4 bases and J by 2 bases; unmatched bases: 9. CDR3 length: 15 residues. CDR3 DNA: TGCGCCAGCAGCCCCGTCTCGACAGGGCCCTACGAGCAGTACTTC. It codes for CASSPVSTGPYEQYF.

In this sample, this clone turned up once. V is TRBV9 and J is TRBJ1-1; TRBD1 aligns across 9 bases. The trim removed 3 bases at V and 1 base at J, leaving 4 bases unmatched. The germline gives CDR1 SGDLS, CDR2 YYNGEE. The CDR3 runs to 15 residues. DNA for the CDR3: TGTGCCAGCAGCGCGGACAGGGGACCGAACACTGAAGCTTTCTTT. Encoded protein: CASSADRGPNTEAFF.

The rearrangement links TRBV12-3 or TRBV12-4 to TRBJ2-1; D is possibly TRBD1 (7 bases). Trimming pared 4 bases from V and 9 bases from J, leaving 13 bases between. The CDR3 runs to 13 residues. As DNA, the CDR3 is TGTGCCAGCAGTTCTAGACAGGGAGGTGAGCAGTTCTTC. Translated: CASSSRQGGEQFF.

This chain connects TRBV9 to TRBJ2-1; a possible D gene is TRBD1 (6 bases). Looked up from germline, CDR1 is SGDLS and CDR2 is YYNGEE. The CDR3 loop spans 14 amino acids. V lost 3 bases and J lost 2, with 9 bases in between. The CDR3 DNA follows: TGTGCCAGCAGCGAGGGGGATCCCTACAATGAGCAGTTCTTC. As protein: CASSEGDPYNEQFF.

The rearrangement joins TRBV29-1 to TRBJ1-5, with TRBD1 matching 7 bases. The CDR3 runs 15 residues. The germline V gene encodes CDR1 SQVTM and CDR2 ANQGSEA. The V and J ends lost 4 bases and 2 bases, in that order; junction bases with no gene match: 8. This CDR3 reads CSVVLLGQGNQPQHF. CDR3 coding DNA: TGCAGCGTTGTTTTGTTAGGACAGGGCAATCAGCCCCAGCATTTT.

The chain couples TRBV5-1 to TRBJ1-2; 7 bases are a match to TRBD1. The germline V gene has CDR1 SGHRS and CDR2 YFSETQ. The J segment lost 0 bases and the V segment lost 2 bases, leaving 4 bases of the junction unmatched. CDR3 length equals 15 residues. The CDR3 DNA is TGCGCCAGCAGCTTATCGGGACAGTCTAACTATGGCTACACCTTC. Amino acid sequence: CASSLSGQSNYGYTF.

The CDR3 coding sequence is TGTGCCAGCAGCCCCACCTTAGCGGGGGCATACCGGTACTTC. Translation gives CASSPTLAGAYRYF. The rearrangement joins TRBV7-2 to TRBJ2-4; 9 positions agree with TRBD2. Trimming removed 5 bases from V and 15 bases from J; junction bases left unmatched: 14. The CDR3 totals 14 residues. Germline V lookup: CDR1 SGHTA, CDR2 FQGNSA.

The chain couples TRBV9 to TRBJ1-4; tentative D call: TRBD1 (5 bases). The CDR3 runs to 17 residues. Trimming cost V 1 base and J 7 bases, with 20 bases left between them. Germline-derived CDR1 and CDR2 are SGDLS and YYNGEE. The CDR3 nucleotides are TGTGCCAGCAGCGTAAACCCCGGGCGGGGGGTCGTTGAAAAACTGTTTTTT. It specifies CASSVNPGRGVVEKLFF.

The chain joins TRBV11-2 to TRBJ1-1, with D maybe TRBD1 (5 bases). V was cut by 3 bases and J by 10 bases, with 12 bases left in between. Germline assignment: CDR1 SGHAT and CDR2 FQNNGV. The length of the CDR3 is 12 residues. CDR3 amino acids: CASSFTLGGAFF. CDR3 nucleotides: TGTGCCAGCAGCTTCACCTTGGGGGGAGCTTTCTTT. Supplemented by reference TRBV11-2 and TRBJ1-1, the full variable domain reads EAGVAQSPRYKIIEKRQSVAFWCNPISGHATLYWYQQILGQGPKLLIQFQNNGVVDDSQLPKDRFSAERLKGVDSTLKIQPAKLEDSAVYLCASSFTLGGAFFGQGTRLTVV.

This chain links TRBV3-1 (or the pseudogene TRBV3-2) with TRBJ2-7; perhaps TRBD2 as D (5 bases). The CDR3 consists of 15 residues. Trimming took off 3 bases at V and 0 bases at J, with 12 bases between the two ends. Germline V gives CDR1 LGHDT, CDR2 YNNKEL (reference sequence). This CDR3 is CASSHPSRSSYEQYF. For the CDR3, the DNA is TGTGCCAGCAGCCATCCTAGCAGAAGCTCCTACGAGCAGTACTTC.

The chain has TRBV2 and TRBJ2-3; possible D gene TRBD1, 6 bases. This CDR3 spans 12 amino acids. V gave up 7 bases and J gave up 4 bases, with 9 bases separating them. The germline V gene encodes CDR1 SNHLY and CDR2 FYNNEI. CDR3 sequence reads: CASTRQADTQYF. The CDR3, as DNA: TGTGCCAGCACCCGACAGGCAGATACGCAGTATTTT.

The chain joins TRBV19 to TRBJ1-3; the D gene is possibly TRBD1 (5 bases). This CDR3 is 17 amino acids long. V was cut by 3 bases and J by 0 bases, with 15 bases left in between. Germline V gene lookup returns CDR1 LNHDA and CDR2 SQIVND (reference sequence). The CDR3 DNA is TGTGCCAGTAGTATCGGGACTGGGCCCAGCTCTGGAAACACCATATATTTT. Protein sequence: CASSIGTGPSSGNTIYF. Filled out from reference TRBV19 and TRBJ1-3, the complete variable domain reads DGGITQSPKYLFRKEGQNVTLSCEQNLNHDAMYWYRQDPGQGLRLIYYSQIVNDFQKGDIAEGYSVSREKKESFPLTVTSAQKNPTAFYLCASSIGTGPSSGNTIYFGEGSWLTVV.

V gene TRBV7-9 combines with J gene TRBJ2-7; 8 bases are a match to TRBD1. CDR1 is SEHNR and CDR2 is FQNEAQ in the germline V gene (reference sequence). V lost 5 bases to trimming and J lost 3 bases; unmatched junction nucleotides: 9. The CDR3 covers 15 residues. CDR3 in DNA: TGTGCCAGCAGCGTAGGACAGGGTGGTTTCTACGAGCAGTACTTC. The encoded protein is CASSVGQGGFYEQYF.

The genes are TRBV7-3 and TRBJ1-2, with TRBD1 identical over 8 bases. The CDR3 consists of 15 residues. Trimming cost V 5 bases and J 4 bases; bases outside gene matches: 9. Per the germline V gene, CDR1 is SGHTA and CDR2 is FQGTGA. The CDR3 region is CASSQRTGSGYGYTF. The DNA for the CDR3 is TGTGCCAGCAGCCAAAGGACAGGGTCTGGCTATGGCTACACCTTC.

This sequence joins TRBV19 and TRBJ2-5; 12 bases line up with TRBD2. The V gene end was trimmed by 7 bases and the J gene end by 1 base; junction bases not matched to a gene: 4. CDR1 is LNHDA and CDR2 is SQIVND in the germline V gene (reference sequence). CDR3 size: 15 residues. CDR3 amino acids: CASTMGLAGQETQYF. The CDR3 region has the DNA TGTGCCAGTACTATGGGACTAGCGGGCCAAGAGACCCAGTACTTC. The full variable domain, with the rest looked up from reference TRBV19 and TRBJ2-5, is DGGITQSPKYLFRKEGQNVTLSCEQNLNHDAMYWYRQDPGQGLRLIYYSQIVNDFQKGDIAEGYSVSREKKESFPLTVTSAQKNPTAFYLCASTMGLAGQETQYFGPGTRLLVL.

This chain joins TRBV25-1 and TRBJ1-5, with D tentatively TRBD1 (5 bases). The CDR3 covers 13 residues. V was trimmed by 5 bases and J by 2 bases, leaving 7 bases between them. Per the germline V gene, CDR1 is MGHDK and CDR2 is SYGVNS. The CDR3 reads CASSQGGNQPQHF. Written as DNA, the CDR3 is TGTGCCAGCAGTCAAGGGGGCAATCAGCCCCAGCATTTT.

The V and J genes are TRBV19 and TRBJ1-3; TRBD1 might be the D (5 bases). The CDR3 is made up of 16 amino acids. Germline V gives CDR1 LNHDA, CDR2 SQIVND (reference sequence). Trimming cost V 5 bases and J 1 base, with 15 bases left between them. CDR3 region: CASSLEASGSGNTIYF. The CDR3 DNA is TGTGCCAGTAGTCTCGAAGCCTCAGGGTCTGGAAACACCATATATTTT.

The rearrangement joins TRBV19 to TRBJ1-5; 7 bases agree with TRBD1. The V gene end was trimmed by 6 bases and the J gene end by 1 base; junction bases not matched to a gene: 6. Germline CDR1 LNHDA, CDR2 SQIVND (reference sequence). CDR3 length: 15 residues. Written as DNA, the CDR3 is TGTGCCAGTAGGCACAGACAGGGCAGCAATCAGCCCCAGCATTTT. This sequence encodes CASRHRQGSNQPQHF. Full variable domain (rest looked up from reference TRBV19 and TRBJ1-5): DGGITQSPKYLFRKEGQNVTLSCEQNLNHDAMYWYRQDPGQGLRLIYYSQIVNDFQKGDIAEGYSVSREKKESFPLTVTSAQKNPTAFYLCASRHRQGSNQPQHFGDGTRLSIL.

This chain connects TRBV5-1 to TRBJ1-1; D may be TRBD1 (6 bases). Per the germline V gene, CDR1 is SGHRS and CDR2 is YFSETQ. V was shortened by 4 bases and J by 2 bases, with 9 bases between the two germline ends. The CDR3 totals 13 residues. The CDR3 spells CASSGQLNTEAFF. The CDR3 region has the DNA TGCGCCAGCAGCGGACAGTTAAACACTGAAGCTTTCTTT.

The chain has TRBV6-1 and TRBJ2-2, with 8 bases identical to TRBD1. The V gene end was trimmed by 5 bases and the J gene end by 5 bases; junction bases not matched to a gene: 7. Per the germline V gene, CDR1 is MNHNS and CDR2 is SASEGT. There are 15 residues in the CDR3. The CDR3 nucleotides read TGTGCCAGCAGTAACGGACAGGGTTGGACCGGGGAGCTGTTTTTT. It yields the protein CASSNGQGWTGELFF.

The rearrangement uses TRBV5-5 and TRBJ1-1; 8 nucleotides line up with TRBD1. Trimming cost V 3 bases and J 8 bases; bases outside gene matches: 6. The CDR3 length is 13 residues. The germline gives CDR1 SGHKS, CDR2 YYEKEE (reference sequence). In nucleotides, the CDR3 is TGTGCCAGCAGCTCGCATGGGGACAGGGAAGCTTTCTTT. Encoded protein: CASSSHGDREAFF.

The rearrangement joins TRBV9 to TRBJ1-2; D not certain. The CDR3 runs to 15 residues. The V and J ends lost 0 bases and 5 bases respectively, with 14 bases between them. Germline assignment: CDR1 SGDLS and CDR2 YYNGEE. The CDR3 reads CASSVGQVPRYGYTF. CDR3 bases: TGTGCCAGCAGCGTAGGTCAGGTGCCTCGGTATGGCTACACCTTC.

A single count supports this clone. The chain joins TRBV2 to TRBJ2-7, with TRBD2 identical over 11 bases. J gave up 0 bases and V 5 bases, and 15 bases lay outside the gene matches. Looked up from germline, CDR1 is SNHLY and CDR2 is FYNNEI. The CDR3 extends over 19 amino acids. As DNA, the CDR3 is TGTGCCAGCAGTCGCCAGCTAGCGGGGGGCTACCCGAGCTCCTACGAGCAGTACTTC. This codes for CASSRQLAGGYPSSYEQYF.